These T cell receptor beta chains were read from a single sample in a study of blood T cells in healthy people across ages. One entry per CDR3 protein, called by TCRdb with MiXCR from the 5' RACE reads. Of 700,000 to 950,000 distinct CDR3 sequences in the sample, around 46% were seen once. The source material was blood. Receptors originate from a woman aged 55-69 years in good health. Each CDR3 is given with its conserved first and last residue. D genes are given only for firm matches. Size is stated for part of the rows, as once, few or many counts, or as a class when the clone is expanded.

cdr3_aa: CASSPAASSYEQYF
cdr3_nt: TGTGCCAGCAGCCCCGCGGCCAGCTCCTACGAGCAGTACTTC
clone_size: .
v_call: TRBV7-2
j_call: TRBJ2-7
d_call: .

cdr3_aa: CASSETFLSIGQFF
cdr3_nt: TGTGCCAGCAGTGAAACGTTTCTAAGTATAGGGCAGTTCTTC
clone_size: once
v_call: TRBV2
j_call: TRBJ2-1
d_call: .

cdr3_aa: CASSATGVGQPQHF
cdr3_nt: TGTGCCAGCAGCGCGACAGGGGTTGGTCAGCCCCAGCATTTT
clone_size: .
v_call: TRBV9
j_call: TRBJ1-5
d_call: TRBD1

cdr3_aa: CASSPVGDGEYEQYF
cdr3_nt: TGTGCCAGCAGTCCCGTCGGGGACGGGGAATACGAGCAGTACTTC
clone_size: .
v_call: TRBV6-5
j_call: TRBJ2-7
d_call: .

cdr3_aa: CASSPLSGQGGVWELFF
cdr3_nt: TGTGCCAGCAGTCCCCTAAGTGGACAGGGCGGTGTCTGGGAGCTGTTTTTT
clone_size: .
v_call: TRBV7-3
j_call: TRBJ2-2
d_call: TRBD1

cdr3_aa: CASSVLGGSGTEAFF
cdr3_nt: TGTGCCAGCAGCGTATTGGGGGGCTCGGGGACTGAAGCTTTCTTT
clone_size: .
v_call: TRBV9
j_call: TRBJ1-1
d_call: .

cdr3_aa: CGRGNTGELFF
cdr3_nt: TGCGGCAGGGGGAACACCGGGGAGCTGTTTTTT
clone_size: .
v_call: TRBV29-1
j_call: TRBJ2-2
d_call: .

cdr3_aa: CSARDSAGLDTQYF
cdr3_nt: TGCAGTGCTAGAGATTCAGCGGGTCTAGATACGCAGTATTTT
clone_size: few
v_call: TRBV20-1
j_call: TRBJ2-3
d_call: .

cdr3_aa: CASSSDMTYEQYF
cdr3_nt: TGCGCCAGCAGCTCAGACATGACCTACGAGCAGTACTTC
clone_size: .
v_call: TRBV5-1
j_call: TRBJ2-7
d_call: .

cdr3_aa: CASSFLAGALNEQYF
cdr3_nt: TGTGCCAGCAGTTTCCTAGCGGGAGCACTGAACGAGCAGTACTTC
clone_size: .
v_call: TRBV28
j_call: TRBJ2-7
d_call: TRBD2

cdr3_aa: CASRSPGLAGIQETQYF
cdr3_nt: TGTGCCAGCAGATCACCGGGACTAGCGGGGATACAAGAGACCCAGTACTTC
clone_size: few
v_call: TRBV28
j_call: TRBJ2-5
d_call: TRBD2

cdr3_aa: CSVTDRDVVKAFF
cdr3_nt: TGCAGCGTTACCGACAGGGATGTGGTCAAAGCTTTCTTT
clone_size: .
v_call: TRBV29-1
j_call: TRBJ1-1
d_call: TRBD1

cdr3_aa: CASSQERDNSPLHF
cdr3_nt: TGTGCCAGCTCGCAGGAACGAGATAATTCACCCCTCCACTTT
clone_size: .
v_call: TRBV18
j_call: TRBJ1-6
d_call: .

cdr3_aa: CASSLGGLADNTGELFF
cdr3_nt: TGCGCCAGCAGCTTGGGGGGACTAGCGGATAACACCGGGGAGCTGTTTTTT
clone_size: .
v_call: TRBV5-1
j_call: TRBJ2-2
d_call: TRBD2

cdr3_aa: CASSRTTAHEQFF
cdr3_nt: TGTGCCAGCAGCAGGACAACGGCCCATGAGCAGTTCTTC
clone_size: .
v_call: TRBV6-4
j_call: TRBJ2-1
d_call: .

cdr3_aa: CASSFWAIEQYF
cdr3_nt: TGTGCCAGCAGCTTTTGGGCGATCGAGCAGTACTTC
clone_size: .
v_call: TRBV7-9
j_call: TRBJ2-7
d_call: .

cdr3_aa: CASSQDKDEQFF
cdr3_nt: TGTGCCAGCAGCCAAGATAAAGATGAGCAGTTCTTC
clone_size: .
v_call: TRBV3-1
j_call: TRBJ2-1
d_call: .

cdr3_aa: CASSSADSSYNEQYF
cdr3_nt: TGTGCCAGCAGCTCCGCGGATAGCTCCTACAATGAGCAGTACTTC
clone_size: few
v_call: TRBV7-2
j_call: TRBJ2-7
d_call: .

cdr3_aa: CASSHETSGRRGEQYF
cdr3_nt: TGTGCCAGCAGCCACGAGACTAGCGGGAGGCGGGGTGAGCAGTACTTC
clone_size: once
v_call: TRBV3-1
j_call: TRBJ2-5
d_call: TRBD2

cdr3_aa: CASSVPQGNNEQFF
cdr3_nt: TGTGCCAGCAGTGTACCCCAGGGAAACAATGAGCAGTTCTTC
clone_size: .
v_call: TRBV12-3/TRBV12-4
j_call: TRBJ2-1
d_call: .

cdr3_aa: CASSQEPLKRTGGPSSYNEQFF
cdr3_nt: TGTGCCAGCAGCCAAGAACCTCTAAAAAGGACAGGGGGCCCGAGCTCCTACAATGAGCAGTTCTTC
clone_size: .
v_call: TRBV3-1
j_call: TRBJ2-1
d_call: TRBD1

cdr3_aa: CASSSQGATGCEQFF
cdr3_nt: TGTGCCAGCAGCTCCCAGGGGGCGACGGGATGTGAGCAGTTCTTC
clone_size: few
v_call: TRBV7-9
j_call: TRBJ2-1
d_call: TRBD1

cdr3_aa: CASSPTDSGELFF
cdr3_nt: TGTGCCAGTAGCCCGACAGATTCCGGGGAGCTGTTTTTT
clone_size: .
v_call: TRBV19
j_call: TRBJ2-2
d_call: .

cdr3_aa: CASSFQSNYGYTF
cdr3_nt: TGTGCCAGCAGCTTTCAGTCTAACTATGGCTACACCTTC
clone_size: .
v_call: TRBV7-3
j_call: TRBJ1-2
d_call: .

cdr3_aa: CASSKLGTGANQPQHF
cdr3_nt: TGTGCCAGCAGCAAGCTTGGGACAGGGGCCAATCAGCCCCAGCATTTT
clone_size: few
v_call: TRBV7-2
j_call: TRBJ1-5
d_call: TRBD1

cdr3_aa: CANSDGEPGDPGGNTIYF
cdr3_nt: TGTGCCAACAGTGATGGAGAACCGGGAGACCCGGGGGGAAACACCATATATTTT
clone_size: .
v_call: TRBV2
j_call: TRBJ1-3
d_call: .

cdr3_aa: CSARGPTGESETQYF
cdr3_nt: TGCAGTGCAAGGGGCCCTACGGGGGAGTCAGAGACCCAGTACTTC
clone_size: many
v_call: TRBV20-1
j_call: TRBJ2-5
d_call: .